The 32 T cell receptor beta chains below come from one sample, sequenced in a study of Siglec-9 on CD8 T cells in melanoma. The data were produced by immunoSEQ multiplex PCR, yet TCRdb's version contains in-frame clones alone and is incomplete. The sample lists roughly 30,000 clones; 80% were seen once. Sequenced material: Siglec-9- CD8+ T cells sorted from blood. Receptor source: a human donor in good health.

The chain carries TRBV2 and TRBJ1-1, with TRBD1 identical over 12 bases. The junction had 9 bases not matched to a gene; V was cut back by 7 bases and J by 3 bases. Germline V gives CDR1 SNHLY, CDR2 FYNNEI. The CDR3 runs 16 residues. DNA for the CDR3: TGTGCCAGCATCCCGGGACAGGGGGCGAGGGACACTGAAGCTTTCTTT. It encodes CASIPGQGARDTEAFF.

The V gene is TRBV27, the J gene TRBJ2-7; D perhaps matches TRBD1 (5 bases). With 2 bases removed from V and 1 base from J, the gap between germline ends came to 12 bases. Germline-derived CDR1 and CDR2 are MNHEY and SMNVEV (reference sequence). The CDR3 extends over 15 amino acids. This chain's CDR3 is CASSLTPDRSYEQYV. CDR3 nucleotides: TGTGCCAGCAGTTTAACCCCCGACAGATCCTACGAGCAGTACGTC.

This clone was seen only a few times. Here the CDR3 reads CASSLGPNQPQHF. The CDR3 DNA follows: TGTGCCAGCAGCCTCGGTCCCAATCAGCCCCAGCATTTT. V and J are TRBV7-3 and TRBJ1-5, with D uncertain. The germline V gene encodes CDR1 SGHTA and CDR2 FQGTGA. The CDR3 is made up of 13 amino acids. Trimming left V 5 bases short and J 3 bases short, with 8 bases between. The full variable domain, in which reference TRBV7-3 and TRBJ1-5 provide the parts outside the CDR3, is GAGVSQTPSNKVTEKGKYVELRCDPISGHTALYWYRQSLGQGPEFLIYFQGTGAADDSGLPNDRFFAVRPEGSVSTLKIQRTERGDSAVYLCASSLGPNQPQHFGDGTRLSIL.

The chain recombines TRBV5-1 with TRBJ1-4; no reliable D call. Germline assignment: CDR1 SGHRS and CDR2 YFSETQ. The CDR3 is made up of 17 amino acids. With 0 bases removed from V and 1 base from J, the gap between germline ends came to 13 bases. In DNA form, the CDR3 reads TGCGCCAGCAGCTTGGATGCCCGACGGCAAACTAATGAAAAACTGTTTTTT. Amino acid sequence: CASSLDARRQTNEKLFF.

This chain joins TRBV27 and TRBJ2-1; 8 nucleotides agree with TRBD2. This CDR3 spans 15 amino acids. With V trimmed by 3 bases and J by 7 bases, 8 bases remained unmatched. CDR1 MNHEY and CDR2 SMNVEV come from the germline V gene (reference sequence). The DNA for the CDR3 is TGTGCCAGCAGTTTCCCAGCGGGAGTGACAAATGAGCAGTTCTTC. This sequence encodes CASSFPAGVTNEQFF.

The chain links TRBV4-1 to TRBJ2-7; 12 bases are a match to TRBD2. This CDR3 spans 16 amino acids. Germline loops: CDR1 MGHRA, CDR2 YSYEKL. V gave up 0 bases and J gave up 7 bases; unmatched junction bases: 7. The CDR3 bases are TGCGCCAGCAGCCAAGAGCTAGCGGGAGGGTATTGGGAGCAGTACTTC. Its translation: CASSQELAGGYWEQYF.

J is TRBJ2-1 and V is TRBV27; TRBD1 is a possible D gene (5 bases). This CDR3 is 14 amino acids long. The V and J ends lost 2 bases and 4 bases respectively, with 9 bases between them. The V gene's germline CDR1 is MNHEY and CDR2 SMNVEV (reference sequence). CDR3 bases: TGTGCCAGCAGTTTAGGGGCAGGGTACAATGAGCAGTTCTTC. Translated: CASSLGAGYNEQFF.

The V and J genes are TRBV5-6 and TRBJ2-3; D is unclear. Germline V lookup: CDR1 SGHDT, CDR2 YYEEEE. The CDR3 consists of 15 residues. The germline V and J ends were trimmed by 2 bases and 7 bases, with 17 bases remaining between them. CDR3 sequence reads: CASSFQGLVRHTQYF. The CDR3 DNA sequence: TGTGCCAGCAGCTTTCAAGGATTAGTGCGACATACGCAGTATTTT.

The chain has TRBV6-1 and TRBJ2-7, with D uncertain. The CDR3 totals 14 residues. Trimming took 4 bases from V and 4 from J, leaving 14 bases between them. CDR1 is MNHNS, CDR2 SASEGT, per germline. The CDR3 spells CASSAGRDLYEQYF. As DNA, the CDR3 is TGTGCCAGCAGTGCTGGCAGAGATCTATACGAGCAGTACTTC.

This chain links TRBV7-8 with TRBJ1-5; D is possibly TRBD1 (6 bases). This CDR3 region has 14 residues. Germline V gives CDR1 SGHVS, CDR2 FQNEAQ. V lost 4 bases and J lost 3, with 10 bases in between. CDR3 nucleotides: TGTGCCAGCAGCTGGGGGGGCTACAATCAGCCCCAGCATTTT. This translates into CASSWGGYNQPQHF.

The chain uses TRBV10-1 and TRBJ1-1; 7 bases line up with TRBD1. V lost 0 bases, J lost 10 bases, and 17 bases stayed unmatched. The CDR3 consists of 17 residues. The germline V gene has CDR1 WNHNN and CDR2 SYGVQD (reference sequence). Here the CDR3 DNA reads TGCGCCAGCAGTGAGTCGGTGAACAGGGGAGTCTGGAGTATAGCTTTCTTT. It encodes CASSESVNRGVWSIAFF.

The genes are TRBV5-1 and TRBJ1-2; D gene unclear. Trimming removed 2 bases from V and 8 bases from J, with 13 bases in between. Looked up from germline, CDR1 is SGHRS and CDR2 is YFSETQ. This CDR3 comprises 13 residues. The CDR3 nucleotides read TGCGCCAGCAGCTTTCGGGGATTTGAGGGCTACACCTTC. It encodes CASSFRGFEGYTF. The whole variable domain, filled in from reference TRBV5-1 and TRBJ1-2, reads KAGVTQTPRYLIKTRGQQVTLSCSPISGHRSVSWYQQTPGQGLQFLFEYFSETQRNKGNFPGRFSGRQFSNSRSEMNVSTLELGDSALYLCASSFRGFEGYTFGSGTRLTVV.

The CDR3 reads CASSSKGNNQPQHF. Here the CDR3 DNA reads TGTGCCAGCAGTTCTAAAGGTAACAATCAGCCCCAGCATTTT. The gene calls are TRBV27 and TRBJ1-5; no reliable D call. There are 14 residues in the CDR3. Germline CDR1 is MNHEY and CDR2 is SMNVEV (reference sequence). The V end lost 4 bases, the J end lost 3 bases, and 10 bases lay between the germline ends.

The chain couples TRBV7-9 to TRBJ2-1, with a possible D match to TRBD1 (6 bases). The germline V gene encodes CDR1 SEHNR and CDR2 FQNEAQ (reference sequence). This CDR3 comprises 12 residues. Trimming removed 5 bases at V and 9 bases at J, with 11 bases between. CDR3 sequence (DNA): TGTGCCAGCAGCCCACAGGGCGGTGAGCAGTTCTTC. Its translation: CASSPQGGEQFF.

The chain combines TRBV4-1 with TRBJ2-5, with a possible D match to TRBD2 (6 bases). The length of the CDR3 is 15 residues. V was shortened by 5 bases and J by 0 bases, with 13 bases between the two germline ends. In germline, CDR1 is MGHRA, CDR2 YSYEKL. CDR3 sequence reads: CASSFFPGDQETQYF. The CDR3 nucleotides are TGCGCCAGCAGCTTTTTCCCGGGGGACCAAGAGACCCAGTACTTC.

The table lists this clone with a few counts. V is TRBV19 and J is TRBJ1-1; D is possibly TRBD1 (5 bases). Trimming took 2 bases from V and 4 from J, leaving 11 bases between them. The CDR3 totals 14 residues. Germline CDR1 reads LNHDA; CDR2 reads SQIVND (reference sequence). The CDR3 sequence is CASSIRPGFTEAFF. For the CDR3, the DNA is TGTGCCAGTAGTATAAGGCCAGGGTTCACTGAAGCTTTCTTT.

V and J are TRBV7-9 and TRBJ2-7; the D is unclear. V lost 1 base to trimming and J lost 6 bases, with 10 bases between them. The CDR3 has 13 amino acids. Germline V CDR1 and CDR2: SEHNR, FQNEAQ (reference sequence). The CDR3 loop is CASSLGKLGEQYV. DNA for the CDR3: TGTGCCAGCAGCTTAGGCAAGTTGGGCGAGCAGTACGTC.

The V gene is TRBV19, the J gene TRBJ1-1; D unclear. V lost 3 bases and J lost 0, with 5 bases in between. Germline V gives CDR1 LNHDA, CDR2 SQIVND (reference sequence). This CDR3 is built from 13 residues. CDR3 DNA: TGTGCCAGTAGTATGGGTCTGAACACTGAAGCTTTCTTT. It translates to CASSMGLNTEAFF.

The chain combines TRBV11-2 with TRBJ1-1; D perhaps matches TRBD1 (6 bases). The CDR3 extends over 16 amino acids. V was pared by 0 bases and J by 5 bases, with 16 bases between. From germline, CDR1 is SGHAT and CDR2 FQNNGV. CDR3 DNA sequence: TGTGCCAGCAGCTTAGAGCAGGGGTCGAGGTGGACTGAAGCTTTCTTT. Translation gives CASSLEQGSRWTEAFF. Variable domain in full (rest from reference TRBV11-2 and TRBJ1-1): EAGVAQSPRYKIIEKRQSVAFWCNPISGHATLYWYQQILGQGPKLLIQFQNNGVVDDSQLPKDRFSAERLKGVDSTLKIQPAKLEDSAVYLCASSLEQGSRWTEAFFGQGTRLTVV.

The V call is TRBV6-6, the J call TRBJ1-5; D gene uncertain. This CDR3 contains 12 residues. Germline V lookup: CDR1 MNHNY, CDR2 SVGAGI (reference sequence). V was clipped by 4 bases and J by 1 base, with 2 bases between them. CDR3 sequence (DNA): TGTGCCAGCAGTTGGAGCAATCAGCCCCAGCATTTT. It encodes CASSWSNQPQHF.

The CDR3 DNA reads TGTGCCAGCAGTTTACTGGGGGGATCCTCCTACGAGCAGTACTTC. It encodes CASSLLGGSSYEQYF. This chain connects TRBV28 to TRBJ2-7, with a possible D match to TRBD2 (6 bases). The V end was cut by 2 bases, the J end by 0 bases, with 11 bases between. This CDR3 has 15 amino acids. Germline assignment: CDR1 MDHEN and CDR2 SYDVKM.

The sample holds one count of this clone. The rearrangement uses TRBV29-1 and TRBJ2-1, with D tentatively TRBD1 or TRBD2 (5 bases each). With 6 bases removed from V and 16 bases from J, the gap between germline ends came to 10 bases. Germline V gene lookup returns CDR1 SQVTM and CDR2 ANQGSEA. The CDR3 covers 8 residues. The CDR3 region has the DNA TGCAGCGTCGAGAGGGGATTCTTC. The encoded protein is CSVERGFF.

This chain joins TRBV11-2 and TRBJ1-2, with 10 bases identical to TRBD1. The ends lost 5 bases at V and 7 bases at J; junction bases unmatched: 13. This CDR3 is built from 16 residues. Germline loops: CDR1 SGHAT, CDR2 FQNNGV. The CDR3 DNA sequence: TGTGCCAGCAGCCCCAGAGCCGGGACAGGGGACTTTGGCTACACCTTC. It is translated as CASSPRAGTGDFGYTF.

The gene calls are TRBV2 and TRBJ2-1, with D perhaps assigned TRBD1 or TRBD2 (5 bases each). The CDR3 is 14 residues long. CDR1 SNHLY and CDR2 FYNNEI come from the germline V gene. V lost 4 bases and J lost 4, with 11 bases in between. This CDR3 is CASSGQGAYNEQFF. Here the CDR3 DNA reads TGTGCCAGCAGTGGGCAGGGAGCATACAATGAGCAGTTCTTC.

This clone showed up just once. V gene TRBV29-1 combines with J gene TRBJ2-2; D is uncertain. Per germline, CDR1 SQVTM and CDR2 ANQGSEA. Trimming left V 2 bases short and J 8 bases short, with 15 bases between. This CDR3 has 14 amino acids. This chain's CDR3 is CSVESSDLGGELFF. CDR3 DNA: TGCAGCGTTGAATCATCGGATCTGGGGGGGGAGCTGTTTTTT.

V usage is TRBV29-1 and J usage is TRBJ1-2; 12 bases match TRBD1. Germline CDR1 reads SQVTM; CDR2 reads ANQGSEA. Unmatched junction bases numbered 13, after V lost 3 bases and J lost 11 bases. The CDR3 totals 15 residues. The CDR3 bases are TGCAGCGTTGAGGGGACAGGGGGCGAGTTTTCGGTTTACACCTTC. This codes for CSVEGTGGEFSVYTF.

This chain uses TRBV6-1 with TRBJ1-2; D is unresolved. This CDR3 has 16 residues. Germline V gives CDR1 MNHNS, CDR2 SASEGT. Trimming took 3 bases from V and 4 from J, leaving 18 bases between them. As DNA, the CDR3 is TGTGCCAGCAGTGACTTCCTCCAATCCAAAGCCTATGGCTACACCTTC. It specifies CASSDFLQSKAYGYTF.

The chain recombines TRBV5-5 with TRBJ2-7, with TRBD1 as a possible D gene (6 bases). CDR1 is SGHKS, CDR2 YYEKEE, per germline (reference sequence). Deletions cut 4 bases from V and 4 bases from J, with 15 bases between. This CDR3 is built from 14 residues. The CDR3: CASSTRTVWYEQYF. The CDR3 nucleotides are TGTGCCAGCAGCACCCGGACAGTCTGGTACGAGCAGTACTTC.

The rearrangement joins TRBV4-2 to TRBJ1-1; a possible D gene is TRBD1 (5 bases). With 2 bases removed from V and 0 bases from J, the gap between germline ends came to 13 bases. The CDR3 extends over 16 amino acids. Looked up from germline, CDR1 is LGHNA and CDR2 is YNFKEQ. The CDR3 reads CASSQNGRAMNTEAFF. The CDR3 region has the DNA TGTGCCAGCAGCCAAAACGGCAGGGCGATGAACACTGAAGCTTTCTTT.

CDR3 DNA: TGTGCCAGCAGCTCCGGACAGGGCGTGGGGCCCCAGCATTTT. Translated: CASSSGQGVGPQHF. The chain recombines TRBV7-9 with TRBJ1-5; TRBD1 agrees at 8 bases. This CDR3 has 14 residues. The J segment lost 9 bases and the V segment lost 4 bases, leaving 8 bases of the junction unmatched. Germline CDR1 and CDR2: SEHNR and FQNEAQ (reference sequence).

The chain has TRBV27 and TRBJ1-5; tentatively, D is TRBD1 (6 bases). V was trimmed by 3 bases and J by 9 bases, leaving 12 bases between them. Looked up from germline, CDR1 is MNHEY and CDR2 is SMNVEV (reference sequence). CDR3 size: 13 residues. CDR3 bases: TGTGCCAGCAGTTTGCGGGACACCCGGCCCCAGCATTTT. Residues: CASSLRDTRPQHF.

DNA for the CDR3: TGTGCCAGCAGCTTAAGCGGACTAGCGGGTTCATTTGTCAATGAGCAGTTCTTC. Encoded protein: CASSLSGLAGSFVNEQFF. The chain combines TRBV7-9 with TRBJ2-1, with 11 nucleotides matching TRBD2. CDR1 is SEHNR and CDR2 is FQNEAQ in the germline V gene (reference sequence). J was trimmed by 6 bases and V by 2 bases; bases with no gene match: 12. The length of the CDR3 is 18 residues.